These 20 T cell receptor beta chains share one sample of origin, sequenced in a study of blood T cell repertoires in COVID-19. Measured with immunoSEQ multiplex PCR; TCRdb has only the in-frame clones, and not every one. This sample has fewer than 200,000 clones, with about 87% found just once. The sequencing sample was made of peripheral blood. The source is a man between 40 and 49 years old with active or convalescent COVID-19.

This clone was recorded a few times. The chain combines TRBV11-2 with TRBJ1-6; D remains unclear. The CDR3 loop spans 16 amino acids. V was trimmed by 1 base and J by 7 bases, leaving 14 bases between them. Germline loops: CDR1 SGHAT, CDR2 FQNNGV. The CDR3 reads CASSLVSPGLNSPLHF. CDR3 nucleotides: TGTGCCAGCAGCTTAGTTTCCCCCGGGTTAAATTCACCCCTCCACTTT. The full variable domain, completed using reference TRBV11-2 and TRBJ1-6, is EAGVAQSPRYKIIEKRQSVAFWCNPISGHATLYWYQQILGQGPKLLIQFQNNGVVDDSQLPKDRFSAERLKGVDSTLKIQPAKLEDSAVYLCASSLVSPGLNSPLHFGNGTRLTVT.

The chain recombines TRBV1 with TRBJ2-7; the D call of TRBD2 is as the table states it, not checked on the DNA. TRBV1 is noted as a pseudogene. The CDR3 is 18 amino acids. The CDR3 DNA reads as TGCACCAGCAGCCATCACGACATCACCGGGGGGCCCCCCTACGAGCAGTACTTC. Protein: CTSSHHDITGGPPYEQYF.

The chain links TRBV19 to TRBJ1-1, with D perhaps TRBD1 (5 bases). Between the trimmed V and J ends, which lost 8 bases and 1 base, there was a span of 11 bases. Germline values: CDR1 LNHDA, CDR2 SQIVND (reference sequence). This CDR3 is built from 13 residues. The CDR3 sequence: CASGRGGNTEAFF. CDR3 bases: TGTGCCAGTGGGCGCGGGGGGAACACTGAAGCTTTCTTT.

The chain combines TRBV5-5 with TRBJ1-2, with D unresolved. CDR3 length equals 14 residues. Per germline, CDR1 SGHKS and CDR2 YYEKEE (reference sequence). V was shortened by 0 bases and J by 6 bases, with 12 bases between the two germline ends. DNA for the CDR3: TGTGCCAGCAGCTTGGTTGGAGCCCTTGATGGCTACACCTTC. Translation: CASSLVGALDGYTF.

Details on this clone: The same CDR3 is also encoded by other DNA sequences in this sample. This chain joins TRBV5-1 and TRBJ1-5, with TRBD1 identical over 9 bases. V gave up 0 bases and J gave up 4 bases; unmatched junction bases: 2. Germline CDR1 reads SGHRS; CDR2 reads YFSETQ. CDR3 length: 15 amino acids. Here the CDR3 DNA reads TGCGCCAGCAGCTTGGCGGGACAGGGAAATCAGCCCCAGCATTTT. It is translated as CASSLAGQGNQPQHF.

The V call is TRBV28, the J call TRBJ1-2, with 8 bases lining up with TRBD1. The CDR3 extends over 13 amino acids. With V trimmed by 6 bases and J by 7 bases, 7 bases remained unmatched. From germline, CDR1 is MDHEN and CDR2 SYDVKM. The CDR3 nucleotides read TGTGCCAGCAGAGTCGGACAGGGAGGTGGCTACACCTTC. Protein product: CASRVGQGGGYTF.

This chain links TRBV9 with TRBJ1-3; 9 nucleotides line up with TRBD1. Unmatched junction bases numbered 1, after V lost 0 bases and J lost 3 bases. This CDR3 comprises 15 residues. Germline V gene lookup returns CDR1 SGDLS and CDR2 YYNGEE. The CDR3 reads CASSVGQGGGNTIYF. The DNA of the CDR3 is TGTGCCAGCAGCGTAGGACAGGGGGGTGGAAACACCATATATTTT.

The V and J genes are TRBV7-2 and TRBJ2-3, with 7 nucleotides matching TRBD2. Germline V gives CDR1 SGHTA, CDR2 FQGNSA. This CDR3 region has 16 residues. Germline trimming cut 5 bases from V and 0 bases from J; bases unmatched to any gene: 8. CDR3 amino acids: CASSMWSGASTDTQYF. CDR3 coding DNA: TGTGCCAGCAGCATGTGGAGCGGGGCTAGCACAGATACGCAGTATTTT.

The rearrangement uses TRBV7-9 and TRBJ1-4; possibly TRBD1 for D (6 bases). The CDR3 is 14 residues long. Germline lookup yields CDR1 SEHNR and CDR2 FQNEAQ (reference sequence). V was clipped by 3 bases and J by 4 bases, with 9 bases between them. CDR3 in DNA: TGTGCCAGCAGCTTGACAGGAGGTAATGAAAAACTGTTTTTT. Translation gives CASSLTGGNEKLFF.

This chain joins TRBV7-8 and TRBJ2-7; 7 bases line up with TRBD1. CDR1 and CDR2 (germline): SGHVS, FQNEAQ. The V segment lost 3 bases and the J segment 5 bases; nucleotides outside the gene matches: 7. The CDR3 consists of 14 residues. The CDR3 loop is CASSFGQVPDEQYF. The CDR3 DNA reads TGTGCCAGCAGCTTCGGACAGGTCCCCGACGAGCAGTACTTC.

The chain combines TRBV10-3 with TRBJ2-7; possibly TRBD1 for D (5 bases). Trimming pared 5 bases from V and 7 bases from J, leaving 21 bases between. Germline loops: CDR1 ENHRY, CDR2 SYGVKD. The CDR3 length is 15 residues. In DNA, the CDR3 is TGTGCCATCAGTCTCAGCACTGGGGCAGGGAAAGAGCAGTACTTC. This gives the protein CAISLSTGAGKEQYF.

The CDR3, as DNA: TGTGCCAGCAGTTACTCGGGGGGACAGGGGGGGGAGACCCAGTACTTC. Translation: CASSYSGGQGGETQYF. The V gene is TRBV6-5, the J gene TRBJ2-5, with 11 bases identical to TRBD1. The CDR3 has 16 residues. V shed 0 bases, J shed 5 bases, and the junction held 5 bases outside the gene matches. The germline gives CDR1 MNHEY, CDR2 SVGAGI.

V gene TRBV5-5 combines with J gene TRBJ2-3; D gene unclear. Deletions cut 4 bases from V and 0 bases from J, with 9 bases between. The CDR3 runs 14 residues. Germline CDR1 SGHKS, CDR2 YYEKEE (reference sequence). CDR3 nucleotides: TGTGCCAGCAGCGTCGGCAGGAGCACAGATACGCAGTATTTT. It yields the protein CASSVGRSTDTQYF.

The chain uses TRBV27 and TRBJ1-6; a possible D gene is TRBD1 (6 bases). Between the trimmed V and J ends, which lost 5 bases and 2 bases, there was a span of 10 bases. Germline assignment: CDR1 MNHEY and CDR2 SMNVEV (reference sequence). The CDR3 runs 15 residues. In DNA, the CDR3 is TGTGCCAGCAGTCCAGGGGTACCCTATAATTCACCCCTCCACTTT. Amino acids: CASSPGVPYNSPLHF.

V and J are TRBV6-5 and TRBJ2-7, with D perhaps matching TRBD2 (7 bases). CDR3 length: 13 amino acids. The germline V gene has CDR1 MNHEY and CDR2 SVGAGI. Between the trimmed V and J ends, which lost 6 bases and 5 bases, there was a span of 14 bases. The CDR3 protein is CASRIRGADEQYF. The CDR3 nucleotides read TGTGCCAGCAGAATACGGGGGGCGGACGAGCAGTACTTC.

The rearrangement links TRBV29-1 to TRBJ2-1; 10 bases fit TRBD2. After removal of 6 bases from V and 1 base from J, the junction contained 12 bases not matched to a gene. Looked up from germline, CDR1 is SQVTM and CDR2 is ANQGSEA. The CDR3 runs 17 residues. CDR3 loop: CSVPVRSSGGSYNEQFF. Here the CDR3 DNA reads TGCAGCGTCCCCGTTCGTTCTAGCGGGGGATCCTACAATGAGCAGTTCTTC.

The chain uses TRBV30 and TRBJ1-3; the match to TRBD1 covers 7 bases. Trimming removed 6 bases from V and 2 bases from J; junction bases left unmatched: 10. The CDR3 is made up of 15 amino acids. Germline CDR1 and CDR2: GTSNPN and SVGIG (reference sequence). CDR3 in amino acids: CACTTGTAAGNTIYF. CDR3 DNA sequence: TGTGCCTGCACAACCGGGACAGCGGCTGGAAACACCATATATTTT.

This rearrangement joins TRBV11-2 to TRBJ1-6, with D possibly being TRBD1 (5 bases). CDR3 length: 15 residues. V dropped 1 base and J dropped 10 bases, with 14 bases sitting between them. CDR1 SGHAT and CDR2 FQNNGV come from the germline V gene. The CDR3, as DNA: TGTGCCAGCAGCTTAGGGCAGGGAGGGCGATCACCCCTCCACTTT. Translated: CASSLGQGGRSPLHF.

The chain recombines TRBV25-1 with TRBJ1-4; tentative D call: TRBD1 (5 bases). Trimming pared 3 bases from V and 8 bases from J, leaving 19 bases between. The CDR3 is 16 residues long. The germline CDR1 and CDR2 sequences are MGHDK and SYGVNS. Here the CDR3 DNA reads TGTGCCAGCAGTGATTATCTCGGGACTCTCGGAGAAAAACTGTTTTTT. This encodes CASSDYLGTLGEKLFF.

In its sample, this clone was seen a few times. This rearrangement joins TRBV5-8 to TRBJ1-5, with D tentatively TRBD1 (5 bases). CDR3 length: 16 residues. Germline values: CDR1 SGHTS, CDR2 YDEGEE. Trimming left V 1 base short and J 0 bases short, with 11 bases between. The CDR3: CASSLTGPYSNQPQHF. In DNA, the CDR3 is TGTGCCAGCAGCTTGACAGGCCCCTATAGCAATCAGCCCCAGCATTTT.